A selection of T cell receptor beta chains follows, all from one sample in a study of blood T cell repertoires in COVID-19. Measured with immunoSEQ multiplex PCR; TCRdb has only the in-frame clones, and not every one. The sample carries 50,000 to 55,000 clones, 86% recorded once. Sequencing was done on a sample of peripheral blood. The source of these receptors is a man older than 75 with acute or convalescent COVID-19. Both conserved end residues are part of each CDR3. D genes are given only for firm matches. A clone size is listed for some rows: how often the clone was seen (once, few, many), or a class if it is expanded.

-,TRBJ2-1,TRBV14,TRBD2,CASSQDPLAALNEQFF,TGTGCCAGCAGCCAAGATCCCCTAGCGGCCCTCAATGAGCAGTTCTTC
once,TRBJ2-4,TRBV2,TRBD1,CASSENWTGTLQAKNIQYF,TGTGCCAGCAGTGAAAATTGGACAGGGACCCTCCAAGCCAAAAACATTCAGTACTTC
-,TRBJ1-2,TRBV4-1,TRBD1,CASSLRTGPPGYTF,TGCGCCAGCAGCCTTAGGACAGGACCGCCGGGCTACACCTTC
once,TRBJ1-6,TRBV14,TRBD1,CASSQDRGLNYNSPLHF,TGTGCCAGCAGCCAAGATAGGGGGCTTAACTATAATTCACCCCTCCACTTT
-,TRBJ2-2,TRBV3-1/TRBV3-2,TRBD2,CASSHQRLAGGTGELFF,TGTGCCAGCAGCCACCAGCGACTAGCGGGGGGGACCGGGGAGCTGTTTTTT
few,TRBJ1-1,TRBV19,-,CASSMGQGRVTEAFF,TGTGCCAGTAGTATGGGCCAGGGGAGGGTCACTGAAGCTTTCTTT
once,TRBJ2-3,TRBV3-1/TRBV3-2,TRBD1,CASSPTGVDTQYF,TGTGCCAGCAGCCCGACAGGGGTGGATACGCAGTATTTT
-,TRBJ2-1,TRBV9,-,CASSQIAENNEQFF,TGTGCCAGCAGTCAAATAGCGGAGAACAATGAGCAGTTCTTC
-,TRBJ2-7,TRBV9,-,CASSVEESYEQYF,TGTGCCAGCAGCGTAGAAGAGAGCTACGAGCAGTACTTC
-,TRBJ1-2,TRBV7-8,TRBD1,CASSLGQGEYGYTF,TGTGCCAGCAGCTTAGGACAGGGCGAATATGGCTACACCTTC
-,TRBJ2-7,TRBV9,TRBD2,CASSVGAGVYEQYF,TGTGCCAGCAGCGTAGGCGCGGGGGTCTACGAGCAGTACTTC
-,TRBJ2-7,TRBV6-6,TRBD1,CASTRAGTASYEQYF,TGTGCCAGCACCCGGGCAGGGACAGCCTCCTACGAGCAGTACTTC
once,TRBJ1-2,TRBV19,TRBD1,CASTGPRTGDGYTF,TGTGCCAGTACCGGACCCCGGACAGGGGACGGCTACACCTTC
once,TRBJ2-1,TRBV7-2,TRBD2,CASSLLAGGQGEQFF,TGTGCCAGCAGCCTCCTAGCGGGGGGGCAGGGTGAGCAGTTCTTC
few,TRBJ1-5,TRBV11-2,-,CASSLAGPSNQPQHF,TGTGCCAGCAGCTTAGCAGGGCCTAGCAATCAGCCCCAGCATTTT
-,TRBJ1-2,TRBV19,TRBD1,CASSTGQYYGYTF,TGTGCCAGTAGTACGGGACAGTACTATGGCTACACCTTC
-,TRBJ2-7,TRBV6-6,-,CASSRQGSYEQYF,TGTGCCAGCAGTCGGCAGGGGAGCTACGAGCAGTACTTC
-,TRBJ2-3,TRBV30,TRBD1,CAWSPGTGSSTDTQYF,TGTGCCTGGAGTCCCGGGACAGGGTCTAGCACAGATACGCAGTATTTT
-,TRBJ1-1,TRBV6-5,-,CASIQGSKSTAEAFF,TGTGCCAGCATTCAGGGTAGCAAATCGACAGCTGAAGCTTTCTTT
few,TRBJ2-6,TRBV6-4,-,CASSESSGANVLTF,TGTGCCAGCAGTGAGAGCTCTGGGGCCAACGTCCTGACTTTC
-,TRBJ1-1,TRBV5-5,-,CASSLVTPGERAFF,TGTGCCAGCAGCTTGGTGACCCCAGGGGAGAGAGCTTTCTTT
-,TRBJ2-5,TRBV6-2/TRBV6-3,-,CASSYSASVRETQYF,TGTGCCAGCAGTTACTCGGCTAGCGTGAGGGAGACCCAGTACTTC
-,TRBJ1-1,TRBV5-1,TRBD1,CASRGQKAFF,TGCGCCAGCAGGGGACAGAAAGCTTTCTTT
few,TRBJ2-7,TRBV6-6,-,CASKLRGADSYEQYF,TGTGCCAGCAAACTACGGGGGGCCGACTCCTACGAGCAGTACTTC
-,TRBJ1-2,TRBV2,TRBD1,CASTLTGAYGYTF,TGTGCCAGCACTCTCACAGGGGCCTATGGCTACACCTTC
few,TRBJ1-2,TRBV28,-,CASKVTGNYGYTF,TGTGCCAGCAAGGTGACCGGGAACTATGGCTACACCTTC
-,TRBJ1-4,TRBV13,-,CASSFYSSNEKLFF,TGTGCCAGCAGCTTTTACAGTTCGAATGAAAAACTGTTTTTT
-,TRBJ2-7,TRBV5-1,-,CASSSAGGRRKQPRDEQYF,TGCGCCAGCAGCTCGGCCGGAGGACGGCGAAAACAACCCAGAGACGAGCAGTACTTC
-,TRBJ1-4,TRBV27,-,CASSLSTVGFPPEKLFF,TGTGCCAGCAGTTTGTCGACAGTGGGCTTCCCTCCTGAAAAACTGTTTTTT
-,TRBJ2-1,TRBV25-1,-,CASSEVSVTYNEQFF,TGTGCCAGCAGTGAAGTATCAGTGACCTACAATGAGCAGTTCTTC
-,TRBJ2-2,TRBV11-3,TRBD1,CASSGQGYTGELFF,TGTGCCAGCAGCGGACAGGGTTACACCGGGGAGCTGTTTTTT
few,TRBJ2-2,TRBV5-1,TRBD1,CASSLGQGANTGELFF,TGCGCCAGCAGCTTGGGACAGGGGGCTAACACCGGGGAGCTGTTTTTT
-,TRBJ2-2,TRBV5-4,TRBD1,CASSTDRAVTGELFF,TGTGCCAGCAGCACGGACAGGGCTGTCACCGGGGAGCTGTTTTTT
few,TRBJ2-5,TRBV9,TRBD1,CASSPSAGGGRETQYF,TGTGCCAGCAGCCCCTCTGCAGGGGGCGGGCGGGAGACCCAGTACTTC
-,TRBJ1-4,TRBV6-6,-,CASSYAGYEKLFF,TGTGCCAGCAGTTACGCAGGGTACGAAAAACTGTTTTTT